These 21 T cell receptor beta chains originate from one sample sequenced in a study of blood T cell repertoires in COVID-19. TCRdb keeps only in-frame clones here, not all; method: immunoSEQ multiplex PCR. This sample yields 47,000 or so clones, of which 75% to 85% are seen a single time; less than 3% belongs to the top ten. The sample comprised peripheral blood. All receptors come from a woman in her sixties or seventies with acute or convalescent COVID-19.

The rearrangement uses TRBV5-1 and TRBJ2-7; D remains unclear. The CDR3 extends over 10 amino acids. Trimming cost V 4 bases and J 4 bases, with 3 bases left between them. CDR1 and CDR2 from the germline V gene are SGHRS and YFSETQ. CDR3 nucleotides: TGCGCCAGCAGCCAATACGAGCAGTACTTC. It codes for CASSQYEQYF.

A few counts support this clone. The germline gene is not matched at one end of the junction; a read error may be the cause. The chain uses TRBV4-1 and TRBJ2-2; D gene ambiguous. The CDR3 covers 14 residues. Germline assignment: CDR1 MGHRA and CDR2 YSYEKL. CDR3 coding DNA: TGCGCCAGCAGCCAAACAGCAAACATCGGGGAGCTGTTTTTT. It codes for CASSQTANIGELFF.

The rearrangement links TRBV6-5 to TRBJ1-3, with a possible D match to TRBD1 (6 bases). In germline, CDR1 is MNHEY, CDR2 SVGAGI. The CDR3 loop spans 16 amino acids. V shed 4 bases and J shed 0 bases, with 13 bases lying between them. The chain's CDR3 is CASSLHRELSGNTIYF. DNA of the CDR3: TGTGCCAGCAGTTTACACAGGGAACTCTCTGGAAACACCATATATTTT.

By share, this clone ranks as medium-sized (0.01 to 0.1%). The chain has TRBV7-6 and TRBJ1-1; 10 nucleotides line up with TRBD1. The CDR3 is 16 residues long. Trimming removed 5 bases from V and 5 bases from J; junction bases left unmatched: 11. Germline CDR1 SGHVS, CDR2 FNYEAQ. CDR3 in amino acids: CASSPRTGGSLTEAFF. The CDR3 DNA sequence: TGTGCCAGCAGCCCCCGGACAGGGGGATCATTAACTGAAGCTTTCTTT. Filled out from reference TRBV7-6 and TRBJ1-1, the complete variable domain reads GAGVSQSPRYKVTKRGQDVALRCDPISGHVSLYWYRQALGQGPEFLTYFNYEAQQDKSGLPNDRFSAERPEGSISTLTIQRTEQRDSAMYRCASSPRTGGSLTEAFFGQGTRLTVV.

The CDR3 region is CASRILDRVSSPLHF. In DNA, the CDR3 is TGTGCCAGCCGAATTCTGGACAGGGTTTCGTCACCCCTCCACTTT. The V call is TRBV28, the J call TRBJ1-6, with 8 bases identical to TRBD1. From germline, CDR1 is MDHEN and CDR2 SYDVKM. CDR3 length equals 15 residues. V gave up 8 bases and J gave up 10 bases; unmatched junction bases: 13.

The CDR3 coding sequence is TGTGCCAGCAGCTTGGCCAGGGACGAGCAGTACTTC. Protein: CASSLARDEQYF. V usage is TRBV5-6 and J usage is TRBJ2-7; D possibly corresponds to TRBD1 (5 bases). Germline V CDR1 and CDR2: SGHDT, YYEEEE. V shed 0 bases and J shed 5 bases, with 6 bases lying between them. This CDR3 region has 12 residues.

V is TRBV28 and J is TRBJ1-5; no definite D call. Germline V gives CDR1 MDHEN, CDR2 SYDVKM. The CDR3 has 15 amino acids. Trimming left V 4 bases short and J 3 bases short, with 13 bases between. The CDR3 region has the DNA TGTGCCAGCAGTTCCGCTTCAGGCCCCAATCAGCCCCAGCATTTT. Amino acid sequence: CASSSASGPNQPQHF.

This clone has only one observation. J is TRBJ2-3 and V is TRBV7-9; the D is unclear. This CDR3 is built from 17 residues. Trimming pared 7 bases from V and 2 bases from J, leaving 22 bases between. Germline V lookup: CDR1 SEHNR, CDR2 FQNEAQ (reference sequence). The CDR3 sequence is CASTNRIGPRLTDTQYF. CDR3 coding DNA: TGTGCCAGCACCAATCGGATAGGTCCGCGACTCACAGATACGCAGTATTTT.

This clone has just one count. This chain links TRBV30 with TRBJ2-7; 11 bases line up with TRBD1. Germline CDR1 is GTSNPN and CDR2 is SVGIG (reference sequence). The V segment lost 3 bases and the J segment 2 bases; nucleotides outside the gene matches: 3. There are 14 residues in the CDR3. The CDR3 DNA reads TGTGCCTGGAGGGGGACAGGGGGGACCTACGAGCAGTACTTC. Protein product: CAWRGTGGTYEQYF.

This clone has a single count. The V gene is TRBV5-1, the J gene TRBJ1-1, with D possibly matching TRBD1 (6 bases). V lost 4 bases and J lost 1, with 17 bases in between. Germline V CDR1 and CDR2: SGHRS, YFSETQ. There are 16 residues in the CDR3. The CDR3 DNA sequence: TGCGCCAGCAGCGGGCGACCAGGGGCTGGGAACACTGAAGCTTTCTTT. Its translation: CASSGRPGAGNTEAFF.

This CDR3 is CASSLDGLVYNEQFF. In DNA, the CDR3 is TGTGCCAGCAGCTTAGATGGTCTAGTCTACAATGAGCAGTTCTTC. This chain links TRBV7-8 with TRBJ2-1; no clear D gene. With 1 base removed from V and 3 bases from J, the gap between germline ends came to 10 bases. This CDR3 spans 15 amino acids. In germline, CDR1 is SGHVS, CDR2 FQNEAQ.

The gene calls are TRBV10-1 and TRBJ2-7, with D unclear. The germline V and J ends were trimmed by 10 bases and 0 bases, with 16 bases remaining between them. Germline V gives CDR1 WNHNN, CDR2 SYGVQD (reference sequence). The CDR3 has 14 amino acids. The CDR3 DNA follows: TGCGCCATGCTAAGTCCCCTAAGCTCCTACGAGCAGTACTTC. It yields the protein CAMLSPLSSYEQYF.

CDR3 amino acids: CASSPPGLAGDDTQYF. For the CDR3, the DNA is TGTGCCAGCTCACCACCCGGACTAGCGGGAGACGATACGCAGTATTTT. The V call is TRBV18, the J call TRBJ2-3, with TRBD2 matching over 13 bases. The CDR3 loop spans 16 amino acids. Germline V CDR1 and CDR2: KGHSH, LQKENI. The V and J ends lost 0 bases and 6 bases, in that order; junction bases with no gene match: 3.

CDR3 protein: CASSVQGPNTEAFF. The DNA of the CDR3 is TGTGCCAGCAGTGTACAGGGTCCGAACACTGAAGCTTTCTTT. The J gene is TRBJ1-1, the V gene TRBV27, with D perhaps TRBD1 (6 bases). The germline V gene encodes CDR1 MNHEY and CDR2 SMNVEV (reference sequence). The germline V and J ends were trimmed by 5 bases and 1 base, with 11 bases remaining between them. The CDR3 spans 14 residues.

The chain has TRBV7-9 and TRBJ1-1, with D hard to call. The CDR3 is made up of 15 amino acids. Germline V gene sequence: CDR1 SEHNR, CDR2 FQNEAQ (reference sequence). V was cut by 5 bases and J by 1 base, with 14 bases left in between. Here the CDR3 DNA reads TGTGCCAGCAGCGCACTAGGGCGGAGGAACACTGAAGCTTTCTTT. This gives the protein CASSALGRRNTEAFF.

This chain joins TRBV3-1 (or the pseudogene TRBV3-2) and TRBJ2-7; possible D gene TRBD1, 7 bases. With 4 bases removed from V and 2 bases from J, the gap between germline ends came to 21 bases. Germline V CDR1 and CDR2: LGHDT, YNNKEL (reference sequence). The CDR3 is 17 residues long. In DNA form, the CDR3 reads TGTGCCAGCAGCCGAAATATGCGGGGACAGATAACCTACGAGCAGTACTTC. Its translation is CASSRNMRGQITYEQYF.

V usage is TRBV5-5 and J usage is TRBJ1-6; D remains ambiguous. The germline gives CDR1 SGHKS, CDR2 YYEKEE (reference sequence). The V gene lost 1 base and the J gene lost 7 bases, with 18 bases spanning the gap. The CDR3 sequence is 17 residues long. As DNA, the CDR3 is TGTGCCAGCAGCTTGTCACCGGCGGGGTACGCAAATTCACCCCTCCACTTT. Protein: CASSLSPAGYANSPLHF.

The rearrangement joins TRBV9 to TRBJ2-5; the D gene is possibly TRBD1 (6 bases). From germline, CDR1 is SGDLS and CDR2 YYNGEE. V was pared by 0 bases and J by 7 bases, with 13 bases between. CDR3 length: 14 residues. The CDR3 loop is CASSVVGVGGTQYF. The CDR3 DNA reads TGTGCCAGCAGCGTAGTAGGGGTAGGGGGGACCCAGTACTTC.

Only a few counts were recorded for this clone. The chain couples TRBV10-3 to TRBJ1-2; no reliable D call. The V end was cut by 6 bases, the J end by 2 bases, with 13 bases between. This CDR3 spans 14 amino acids. Germline V gives CDR1 ENHRY, CDR2 SYGVKD. CDR3 coding DNA: TGTGCCATCAGCCACTCAACAGTGAACTATGGCTACACCTTC. Its translation is CAISHSTVNYGYTF.

The table lists this clone with a count of one. CDR3 amino acids: CSVESSDRNGYTF. The CDR3 DNA is TGCAGCGTTGAATCGAGCGACAGAAATGGCTACACCTTC. The rearrangement joins TRBV29-1 to TRBJ1-2; perhaps TRBD1 as D (5 bases). Trimming stripped 2 bases from V and 6 bases from J, with 13 bases between. Germline CDR1 SQVTM, CDR2 ANQGSEA. This CDR3 region has 13 residues. The full variable domain, with the rest looked up from reference TRBV29-1 and TRBJ1-2, is SAVISQKPSRDICQRGTSLTIQCQVDSQVTMMFWYRQQPGQSLTLIATANQGSEATYESGFVIDKFPISRPNLTFSTLTVSNMSPEDSSIYLCSVESSDRNGYTFGSGTRLTVV.

V is TRBV30 and J is TRBJ1-1; no clear D gene. Per the germline V gene, CDR1 is GTSNPN and CDR2 is SVGIG (reference sequence). This CDR3 has 12 residues. The V end lost 3 bases, the J end lost 10 bases, and 15 bases lay between the germline ends. In nucleotides, the CDR3 is TGTGCCTGGAGGAACCCGGGGAAACGAGCTTTCTTT. This gives the protein CAWRNPGKRAFF.